One T cell receptor (beta chain) is described in this entry. The antigen this receptor binds is unknown. It has no much larger one-base neighbor in the sample; base qualities were not kept. The immunoSEQ Assay, a bias-controlled multiplex PCR, was used to amplify TCRbeta CDR3 regions from genomic DNA. Processing in the source paper ran as follows. The number of nucleated cells in each sample was estimated by amplification of reference gene primers within the assay. To quantify the absolute abundance of each unique TCRbeta CDR3 rearrangement, sequence reads were collapsed and filtered. Productive Simpson clonality was computed per sample as the square root of Simpson's diversity index over productive rearrangements. Entries here come from immuneACCESS through TCRdb and include only in-frame sequences with V and J called. Some clones fail to appear in such tables; in the studies checked, an unresolved V gene covers under half of the shortfall, and the cause of the remainder is unknown. The D gene and trimming were derived from the DNA, and the V and J assignments and clone size from that table. This sample holds 90,000 to 150,000 clones; around 89% were observed only once. The ten most abundant clones make up about 18% of the sample.

Whole blood was collected in K2EDTA tubes by collaborating institutions according to the institutions' own protocols. For TCRbeta analysis, collaborators shipped samples in one of three forms: frozen whole blood, isolated PBMCs, or DNA extracted from either of those sample types. The data derive from a study of blood T cell repertoires in COVID-19 (dated by TCRdb to the early 2020s). With respect to the entire study: Collaborator samples came from the United States, Italy and Spain and covered acute and convalescent phases of COVID-19. The prospective study material was composed of cDNA or gDNA derived from T cells, B-cell-depleted T cells, or PBMCs. Subjects who had been exposed to COVID-19, were actively infected with it, or had recovered from it provided the deeply sampled blood TCRbeta repertoires that made up the dataset. The repertoires were made available in a free public database intended to serve as a resource for research on the immune response to SARS-CoV-2. The samples were drawn from the first 160 participants of the ongoing ImmuneRACE study and from over 950 subjects provided by 6 global collaborators. Sample metadata almost always included a de-identified subject ID, COVID-19 status, age in years and sex. Where available, HLA class I and class II types were taken from metadata supplied by the sample provider and were not determined by assay-based typing. What the authors observed across the whole study: The amount of clinical and demographic metadata varied by source and participant and was provided uncurated.

Counted from cysteine to phenylalanine, this CDR3 has 14 amino acids. Of all the DNA, just the CDR3 is kept, 42 bases in frame from base 1. Trimming removed 5 bases from V and 3 bases from J, leaving 14 bases between the germline ends. From the germline V gene (reference sequence), CDR1 is MNHEY and CDR2 is SMNVEV. The V gene is TRBV27 and the J gene is TRBJ2-7; D gene: possibly TRBD2, on 6 matching bases. Sample: peripheral blood. The TCR originated in a human donor with acute or convalescent COVID-19. The donor label of this sample is uncertain. The CDR3 reads CASSARRGLYEQYF. Here is the DNA: TGTGCCAGCAGTGCCCGGAGGGGTCTCTACGAGCAGTACTTC.